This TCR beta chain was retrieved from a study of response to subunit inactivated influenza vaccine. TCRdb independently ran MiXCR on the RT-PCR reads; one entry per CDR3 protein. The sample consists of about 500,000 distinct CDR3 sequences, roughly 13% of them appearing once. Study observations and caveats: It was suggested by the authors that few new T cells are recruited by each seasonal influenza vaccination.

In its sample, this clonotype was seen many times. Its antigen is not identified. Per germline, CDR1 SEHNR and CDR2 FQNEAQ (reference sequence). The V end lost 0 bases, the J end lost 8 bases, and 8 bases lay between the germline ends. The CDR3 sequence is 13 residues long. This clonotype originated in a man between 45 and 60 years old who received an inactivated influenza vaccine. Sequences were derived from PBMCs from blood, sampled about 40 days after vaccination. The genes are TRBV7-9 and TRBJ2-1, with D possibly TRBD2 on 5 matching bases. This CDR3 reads CASSLAGSHEQFF. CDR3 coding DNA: TGTGCCAGCAGCTTAGCTGGGAGCCATGAGCAGTTCTTC.